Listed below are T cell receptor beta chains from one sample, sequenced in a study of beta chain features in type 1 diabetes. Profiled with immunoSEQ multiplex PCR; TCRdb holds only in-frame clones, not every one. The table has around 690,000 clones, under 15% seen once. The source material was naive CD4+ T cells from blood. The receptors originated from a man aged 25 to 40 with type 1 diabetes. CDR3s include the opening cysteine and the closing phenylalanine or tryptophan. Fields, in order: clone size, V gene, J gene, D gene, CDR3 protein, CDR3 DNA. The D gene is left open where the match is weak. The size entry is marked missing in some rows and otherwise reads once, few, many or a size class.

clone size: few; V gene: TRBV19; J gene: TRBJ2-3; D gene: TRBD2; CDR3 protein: CASSIVYSQRGDTQYF; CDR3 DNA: TGTGCCAGTAGTATAGTGTATAGCCAGCGGGGAGATACGCAGTATTTT
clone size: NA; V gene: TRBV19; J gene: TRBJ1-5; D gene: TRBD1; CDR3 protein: CASSLSRGRLGQPQHF; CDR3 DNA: TGTGCCAGTAGCCTCTCCAGGGGGCGTCTCGGTCAGCCCCAGCATTTT
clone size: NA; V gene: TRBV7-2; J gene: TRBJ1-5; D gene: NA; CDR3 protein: CASSLQGYNQPQHF; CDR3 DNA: TGTGCCAGCAGCTTACAGGGATACAATCAGCCCCAGCATTTT
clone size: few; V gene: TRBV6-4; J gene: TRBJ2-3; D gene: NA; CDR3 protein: CASSVDRFIDTQYF; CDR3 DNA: TGTGCCAGCAGTGTAGACAGGTTCATCGATACGCAGTATTTT
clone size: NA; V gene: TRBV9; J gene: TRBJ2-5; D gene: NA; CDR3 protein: CASSVVGSAQETQYF; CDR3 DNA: TGTGCCAGCAGCGTAGTTGGGTCGGCTCAAGAGACCCAGTACTTC
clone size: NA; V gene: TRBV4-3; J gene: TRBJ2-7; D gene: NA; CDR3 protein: CASSQGYRSSYEQYF; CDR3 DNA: TGCGCCAGCAGCCAAGGATACAGGAGCTCCTACGAGCAGTACTTC
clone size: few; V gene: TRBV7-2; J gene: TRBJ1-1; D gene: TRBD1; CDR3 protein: CGTGENTEAFF; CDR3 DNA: TGTGGGACAGGGGAAAACACTGAAGCTTTCTTT
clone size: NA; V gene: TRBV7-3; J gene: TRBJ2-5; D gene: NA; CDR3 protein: CASSAQGQETQYF; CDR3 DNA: TGTGCCAGCAGCGCACAGGGCCAAGAGACCCAGTACTTC
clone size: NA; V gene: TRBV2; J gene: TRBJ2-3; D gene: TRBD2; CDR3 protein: CASSERLAVTDTQYF; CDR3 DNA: TGTGCCAGCAGTGAAAGACTAGCGGTCACAGATACGCAGTATTTT
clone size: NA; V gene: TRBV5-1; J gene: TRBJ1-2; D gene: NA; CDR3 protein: CASSSGDRYYGYTF; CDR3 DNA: TGCGCCAGCAGCTCTGGGGACCGTTACTATGGCTACACCTTC
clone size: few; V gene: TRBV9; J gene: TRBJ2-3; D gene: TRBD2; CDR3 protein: CASSFPGTSITDTQYF; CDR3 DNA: TGTGCCAGCAGCTTCCCCGGGACTAGTATCACAGATACGCAGTATTTT
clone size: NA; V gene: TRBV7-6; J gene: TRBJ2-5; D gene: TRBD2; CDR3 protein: CASSVRGGAVDRETQYF; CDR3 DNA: TGTGCCAGCAGCGTTCGCGGGGGGGCCGTAGATAGAGAGACCCAGTACTTC
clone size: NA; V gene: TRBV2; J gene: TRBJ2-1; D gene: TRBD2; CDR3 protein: CASSDLAGGPYEQFF; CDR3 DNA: TGTGCCAGCAGTGACCTAGCGGGGGGGCCGTATGAGCAGTTCTTC
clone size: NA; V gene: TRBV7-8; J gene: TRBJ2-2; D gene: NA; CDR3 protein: CASSKRIGPAEGELFF; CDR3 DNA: TGTGCCAGCAGCAAACGGATCGGGCCAGCAGAGGGGGAGCTGTTTTTT
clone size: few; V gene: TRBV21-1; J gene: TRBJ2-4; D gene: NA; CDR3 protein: CASSKRDLAKNIQYF; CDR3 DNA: TGTGCCAGCAGCAAAAGGGACCTAGCCAAAAACATTCAGTACTTC
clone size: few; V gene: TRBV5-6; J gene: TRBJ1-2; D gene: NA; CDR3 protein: CASSLKFPISDKGYTF; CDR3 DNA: TGTGCCAGCAGCTTGAAGTTTCCTATTTCCGATAAGGGCTACACCTTC
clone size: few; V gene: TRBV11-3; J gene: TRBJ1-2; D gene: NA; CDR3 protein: CASSLGLRARANYGYTF; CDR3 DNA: TGTGCCAGCAGCTTAGGTCTAAGGGCCCGAGCTAACTATGGCTACACCTTC
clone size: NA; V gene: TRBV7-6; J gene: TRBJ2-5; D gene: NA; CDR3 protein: CASSLAWRGRTQYF; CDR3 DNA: TGTGCCAGCAGCTTAGCCTGGCGGGGAAGGACCCAGTACTTC
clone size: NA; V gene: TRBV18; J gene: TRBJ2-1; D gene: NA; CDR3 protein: CASSLPLAESYNEQFF; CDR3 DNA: TGTGCCAGCTCACTGCCCTTGGCCGAGTCCTACAATGAGCAGTTCTTC
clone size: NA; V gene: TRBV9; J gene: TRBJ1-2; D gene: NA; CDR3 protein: CASSADSFTSGAGYGYTF; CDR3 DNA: TGTGCCAGCAGCGCCGATTCGTTTACGTCAGGCGCGGGCTATGGCTACACCTTC
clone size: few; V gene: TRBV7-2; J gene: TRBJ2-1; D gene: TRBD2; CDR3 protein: CASSSSGGSYNEQFF; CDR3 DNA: TGTGCCAGCAGTTCTAGCGGGGGGTCCTACAATGAGCAGTTCTTC
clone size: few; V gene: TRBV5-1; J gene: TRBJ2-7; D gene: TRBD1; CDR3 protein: CASSPRRTGPSYEQYF; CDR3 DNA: TGCGCCAGCAGCCCCCGACGGACAGGTCCCTCCTACGAGCAGTACTTC
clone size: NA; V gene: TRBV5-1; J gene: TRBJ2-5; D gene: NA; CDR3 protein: CASSLGGVEGTQYF; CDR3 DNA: TGCGCCAGCAGCTTGGGTGGCGTCGAGGGGACCCAGTACTTC
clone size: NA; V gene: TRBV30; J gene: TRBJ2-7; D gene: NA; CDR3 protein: CAWSDNPRPYEQYF; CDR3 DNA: TGTGCCTGGAGTGACAACCCAAGGCCCTACGAGCAGTACTTC
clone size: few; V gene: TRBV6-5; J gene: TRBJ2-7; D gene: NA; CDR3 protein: CASDFDGYYEQYF; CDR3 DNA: TGTGCCAGCGATTTCGACGGTTACTACGAGCAGTACTTC
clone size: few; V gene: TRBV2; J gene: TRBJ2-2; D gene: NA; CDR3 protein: CASSLQGTGELFF; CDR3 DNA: TGTGCCAGCAGTCTTCAGGGGACCGGGGAGCTGTTTTTT
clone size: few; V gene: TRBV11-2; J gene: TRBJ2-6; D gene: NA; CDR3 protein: CASSRIRSSGANVLTF; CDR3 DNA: TGTGCCAGCAGCCGAATCAGGAGCTCTGGGGCCAACGTCCTGACTTTC
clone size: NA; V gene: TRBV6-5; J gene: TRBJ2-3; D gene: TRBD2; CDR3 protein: CASSSSGATDTQYF; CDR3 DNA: TGTGCCAGCAGTTCTAGCGGGGCCACAGATACGCAGTATTTT
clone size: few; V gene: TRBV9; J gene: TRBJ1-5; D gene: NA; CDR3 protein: CASSGEYSNQPQHF; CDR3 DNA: TGTGCCAGCAGCGGAGAGTATAGCAATCAGCCCCAGCATTTT
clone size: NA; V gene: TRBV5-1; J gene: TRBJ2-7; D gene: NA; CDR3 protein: CASSFDRTYEQYF; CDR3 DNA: TGCGCCAGCAGCTTCGACCGTACCTACGAGCAGTACTTC
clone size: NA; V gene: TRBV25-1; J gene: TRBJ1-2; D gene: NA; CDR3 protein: CASSGTVGYTF; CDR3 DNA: TGTGCCAGCAGTGGAACGGTGGGCTACACCTTC
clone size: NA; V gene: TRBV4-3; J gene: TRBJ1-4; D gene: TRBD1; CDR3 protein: CASSQDLGTGEKLFF; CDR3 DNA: TGCGCCAGCAGCCAAGACCTTGGGACAGGAGAAAAACTGTTTTTT
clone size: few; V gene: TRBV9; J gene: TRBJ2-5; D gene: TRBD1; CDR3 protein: CASSVAPLGQGSYQETQYF; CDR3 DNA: TGTGCCAGCAGCGTAGCCCCCCTTGGACAGGGGTCGTACCAAGAGACCCAGTACTTC
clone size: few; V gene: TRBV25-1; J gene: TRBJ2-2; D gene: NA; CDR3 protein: CASGHPNTGELFF; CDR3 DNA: TGTGCATCGGGCCACCCGAACACCGGGGAGCTGTTTTTT
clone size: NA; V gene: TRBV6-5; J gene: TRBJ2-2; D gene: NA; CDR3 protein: CASSYSRGELFF; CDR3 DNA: TGTGCCAGCAGTTACTCGCGGGGGGAGCTGTTTTTT
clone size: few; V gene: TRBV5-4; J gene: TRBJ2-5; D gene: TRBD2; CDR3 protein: CASSLRTSGGETQYF; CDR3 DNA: TGTGCCAGCAGCTTGAGGACTAGCGGCGGCGAGACCCAGTACTTC
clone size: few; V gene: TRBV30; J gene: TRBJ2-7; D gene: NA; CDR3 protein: CAWSASPLYEQYF; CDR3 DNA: TGTGCCTGGAGTGCATCGCCTCTCTACGAGCAGTACTTC
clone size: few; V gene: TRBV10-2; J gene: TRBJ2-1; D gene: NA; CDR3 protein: CASSGSRDNEQFF; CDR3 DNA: TGCGCCAGCAGTGGGTCGCGGGACAATGAGCAGTTCTTC
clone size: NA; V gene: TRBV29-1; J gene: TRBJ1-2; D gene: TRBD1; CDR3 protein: CSVTDRGPYYGYTF; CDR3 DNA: TGCAGCGTTACCGACAGGGGGCCCTACTATGGCTACACCTTC
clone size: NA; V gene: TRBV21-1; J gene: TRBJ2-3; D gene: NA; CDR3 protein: CASSSSGGTDTQYF; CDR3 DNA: TGTGCCAGCAGCAGTTCGGGGGGGACAGATACGCAGTATTTT
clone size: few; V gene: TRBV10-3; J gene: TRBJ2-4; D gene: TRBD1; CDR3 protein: CAIGEGQGKNIQYF; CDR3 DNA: TGTGCCATCGGTGAGGGACAGGGGAAAAACATTCAGTACTTC
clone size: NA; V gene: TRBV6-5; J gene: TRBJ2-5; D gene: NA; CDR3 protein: CASRLQETQYF; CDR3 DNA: TGTGCCAGCCGCCTTCAAGAGACCCAGTACTTC
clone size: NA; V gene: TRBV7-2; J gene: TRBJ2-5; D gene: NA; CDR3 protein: CASSSLGGGGETQYF; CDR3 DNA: TGTGCCAGCAGCTCGCTCGGAGGGGGCGGAGAGACCCAGTACTTC
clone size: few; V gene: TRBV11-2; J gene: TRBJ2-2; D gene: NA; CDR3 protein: CASSFRRFSSAGEAGELFF; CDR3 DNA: TGTGCCAGCAGCTTCCGGAGGTTTAGTTCGGCAGGGGAGGCCGGGGAGCTGTTTTTT
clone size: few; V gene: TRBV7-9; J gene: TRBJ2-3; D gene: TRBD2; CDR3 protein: CASRYLADDTDTQYF; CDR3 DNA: TGTGCCAGCAGGTATCTAGCGGACGACACAGATACGCAGTATTTT
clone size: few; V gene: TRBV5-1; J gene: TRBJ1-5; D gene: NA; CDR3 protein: CASSLDTHQPQHF; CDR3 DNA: TGCGCCAGCAGCTTAGACACACATCAGCCCCAGCATTTT
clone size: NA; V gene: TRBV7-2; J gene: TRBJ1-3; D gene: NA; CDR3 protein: CASSLGSGGNTIYF; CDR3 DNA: TGTGCCAGCAGCTTGGGTTCGGGAGGAAACACCATATATTTT
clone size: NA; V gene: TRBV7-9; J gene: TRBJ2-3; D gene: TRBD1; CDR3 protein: CASSFLRDRGRDTQYF; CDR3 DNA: TGTGCCAGCAGCTTCCTCCGGGACAGGGGGCGCGATACGCAGTATTTT
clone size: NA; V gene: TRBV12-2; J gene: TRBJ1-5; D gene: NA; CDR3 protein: CASRLEKGPQHF; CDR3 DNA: TGTGCAAGTCGCTTAGAGAAGGGACCCCAGCATTTT
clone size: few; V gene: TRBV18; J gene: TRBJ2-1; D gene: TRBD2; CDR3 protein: CASSFTGGNNEQFF; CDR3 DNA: TGTGCCAGCTCATTCACGGGGGGAAACAATGAGCAGTTCTTC
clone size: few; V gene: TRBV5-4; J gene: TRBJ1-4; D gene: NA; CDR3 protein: CASKAATNEKLFF; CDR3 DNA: TGTGCCAGTAAGGCGGCAACTAATGAAAAACTGTTTTTT